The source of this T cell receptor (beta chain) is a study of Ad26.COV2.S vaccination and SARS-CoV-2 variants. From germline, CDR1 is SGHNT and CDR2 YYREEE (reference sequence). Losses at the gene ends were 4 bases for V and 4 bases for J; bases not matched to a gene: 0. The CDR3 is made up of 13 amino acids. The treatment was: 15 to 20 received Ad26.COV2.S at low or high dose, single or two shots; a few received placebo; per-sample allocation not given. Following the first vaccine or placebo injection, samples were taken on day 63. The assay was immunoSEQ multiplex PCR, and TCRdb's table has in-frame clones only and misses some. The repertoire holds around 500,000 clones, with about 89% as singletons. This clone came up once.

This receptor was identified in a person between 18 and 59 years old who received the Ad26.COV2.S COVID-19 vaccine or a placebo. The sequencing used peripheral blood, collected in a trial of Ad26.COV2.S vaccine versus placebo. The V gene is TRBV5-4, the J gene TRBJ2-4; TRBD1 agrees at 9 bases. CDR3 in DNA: TGTGCCAGCAGCGGGACAGGGAAAAACATTCAGTACTTC. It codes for CASSGTGKNIQYF.